The following is a T cell receptor beta chain sequence with its context. The antigen remains unidentified. The donors were members of the roughly 130-subject validation cohort (separate from the approximately 670-subject first cohort). The sample comes from a study of cytomegalovirus exposure and HLA in healthy donors. The study's findings and limits: The study labeled around 160 TCR beta chains cytomegalovirus-associated. A few of the chains that were CMV-associated were confirmed in vitro to be specific for CMV antigens.

V shed 4 bases and J 2 bases; nucleotides not matched to a gene: 5. Germline CDR1 reads MNHEY; CDR2 reads SMNVEV (reference sequence). This CDR3 has 14 amino acids. TCRdb's copy holds only in-frame clones and misses some; the assay was immunoSEQ multiplex PCR. Among tens of thousands of clones listed, roughly 94% were seen once. The receptor comes from a woman between 18 and 30 years old in good health and CMV-seropositive. This sequence joins TRBV27 and TRBJ2-7; 7 bases agree with TRBD2. The source material was PBMCs. The CDR3 here is CASSSGTNPYEQYF. The CDR3 nucleotides read TGTGCCAGCAGTTCCGGGACTAACCCCTACGAGCAGTACTTC.